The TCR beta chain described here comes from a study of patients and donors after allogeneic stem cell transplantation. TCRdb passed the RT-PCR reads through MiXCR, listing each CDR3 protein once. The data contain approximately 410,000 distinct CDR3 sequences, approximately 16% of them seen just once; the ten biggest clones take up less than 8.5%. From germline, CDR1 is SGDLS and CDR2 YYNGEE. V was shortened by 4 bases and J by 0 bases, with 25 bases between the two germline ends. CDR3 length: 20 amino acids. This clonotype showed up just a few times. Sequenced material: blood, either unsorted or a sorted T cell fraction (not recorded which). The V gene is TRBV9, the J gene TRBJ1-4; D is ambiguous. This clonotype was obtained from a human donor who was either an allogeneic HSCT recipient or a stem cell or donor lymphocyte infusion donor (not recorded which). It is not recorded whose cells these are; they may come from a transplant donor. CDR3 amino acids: CASSSHRRTGTPATNEKLFF. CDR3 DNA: TGTGCCAGCAGCTCCCATAGACGGACGGGAACCCCAGCAACTAATGAAAAACTGTTTTTT.